The 10 T cell receptor beta chains given below trace back to one sample, sequenced in a study of lymphopenia after photon versus proton radiotherapy. TCRdb's table, derived via immunoSEQ multiplex PCR, lists solely in-frame clones and lacks some. The table has roughly 30,000 clones, roughly 87% seen once. Sequenced here: peripheral blood, sampled from a patient treated with proton-based radiotherapy. The receptors were sampled from a woman in her sixties or seventies with cholangiocarcinoma. Some clones in this sample may be carry-over from other donors' samples.

This clone appeared once. The chain uses TRBV4-3 and TRBJ2-7; no clear D. Per germline, CDR1 LGHNA and CDR2 YSLEER. The CDR3 has 15 amino acids. V lost 1 base, J lost 0 bases, and 10 bases lay in between. DNA for the CDR3: TGCGCCAGCAGCCAAGTCTACGGGTTCTCCTACGAGCAGTACTTC. It is translated as CASSQVYGFSYEQYF.

The chain combines TRBV21-1 with TRBJ2-7; TRBD2 is the table's D call and was not checked against the DNA. TRBV21-1 is listed as a pseudogene. The CDR3 sequence is 16 residues long. The CDR3 loop reads CASNLVKGGSSYEQYF. The CDR3 bases are TGTGCCAGCAACCTGGTAAAGGGAGGTAGCTCCTACGAGCAGTACTTC.

The V call is TRBV7-7, the J call TRBJ2-1, with a tentative D call TRBD1 (5 bases). Germline CDR1 and CDR2: SSHAT and FNYEAQ (reference sequence). Between the trimmed V and J ends, which lost 1 base and 4 bases, there was a span of 14 bases. The CDR3 is 16 residues long. The CDR3 here is CASSLGRAGAYNEQFF. CDR3 nucleotide sequence: TGTGCCAGCAGCTTAGGTAGGGCTGGGGCTTACAATGAGCAGTTCTTC.

The gene calls are TRBV11-3 and TRBJ2-3; D gene ambiguous. V lost 1 base and J lost 4, with 9 bases in between. The CDR3 runs 14 residues. Per germline, CDR1 SGHNT and CDR2 YENEEA. The DNA of the CDR3 is TGTGCCAGCAGCTTAGGAACAGCCCCAGATACGCAGTATTTT. This sequence encodes CASSLGTAPDTQYF.

This clone was counted once. V is TRBV29-1 and J is TRBJ2-2, with 9 bases that match TRBD1. Germline values: CDR1 SQVTM, CDR2 ANQGSEA. The CDR3 is 13 amino acids. V shed 7 bases and J 3 bases; nucleotides not matched to a gene: 3. CDR3 DNA: TGCAGCGCCGGACAGGGGTACACCGGGGAGCTGTTTTTT. This translates into CSAGQGYTGELFF.

This sequence joins TRBV5-8 and TRBJ2-7; TRBD2 aligns across 8 bases. The CDR3 loop spans 15 amino acids. Germline V gene data show CDR1 as SGHTS and CDR2 as YDEGEE. V gave up 5 bases and J gave up 2 bases; unmatched junction bases: 9. The CDR3 here is CASRWRGAPTYEQYF. The DNA of the CDR3 is TGTGCCAGCAGGTGGCGGGGGGCTCCGACCTACGAGCAGTACTTC.

The chain employs TRBV7-6 and TRBJ2-4; 9 positions match TRBD2. This CDR3 spans 17 amino acids. V dropped 1 base and J dropped 2; count of bases not matched to a gene: 6. Germline CDR1 reads SGHVS; CDR2 reads FNYEAQ. For the CDR3, the DNA is TGTGCCAGCAGCTTAGGTGTTAGCGGGAGATCCAAAAACATTCAGTACTTC. Translated: CASSLGVSGRSKNIQYF.

This rearrangement joins TRBV5-1 to TRBJ2-7; D not certain. CDR1 and CDR2 (germline): SGHRS, YFSETQ. CDR3 size: 14 residues. V shed 3 bases and J shed 6 bases, with 16 bases lying between them. CDR3 DNA: TGCGCCAGCAGCTCAAGGGCCTCCCAGGCCGAGCAGTACTTC. Translation gives CASSSRASQAEQYF. The full variable domain, completed using reference TRBV5-1 and TRBJ2-7, is KAGVTQTPRYLIKTRGQQVTLSCSPISGHRSVSWYQQTPGQGLQFLFEYFSETQRNKGNFPGRFSGRQFSNSRSEMNVSTLELGDSALYLCASSSRASQAEQYFGPGTRLTVT.

This rearrangement joins TRBV9 to TRBJ2-1; 10 bases align to TRBD2. The CDR3 loop spans 16 amino acids. The germline gives CDR1 SGDLS, CDR2 YYNGEE. J was trimmed by 5 bases and V by 2 bases; bases with no gene match: 7. CDR3 residues: CASSVLAGAGDNEQFF. The CDR3 DNA reads TGTGCCAGCAGCGTCCTAGCGGGGGCTGGGGACAATGAGCAGTTCTTC. Supplemented by reference TRBV9 and TRBJ2-1, the full variable domain reads DSGVTQTPKHLITATGQRVTLRCSPRSGDLSVYWYQQSLDQGLQFLIQYYNGEERAKGNILERFSAQQFPDLHSELNLSSLELGDSALYFCASSVLAGAGDNEQFFGPGTRLTVL.

This rearrangement joins TRBV29-1 to TRBJ2-2; possibly TRBD1 for D (6 bases). V lost 4 bases to trimming and J lost 4 bases, with 13 bases between them. Germline V lookup: CDR1 SQVTM, CDR2 ANQGSEA. CDR3 size: 14 residues. CDR3 loop: CSVALGTLTGELFF. CDR3 DNA sequence: TGCAGCGTTGCCTTGGGGACACTCACCGGGGAGCTGTTTTTT.